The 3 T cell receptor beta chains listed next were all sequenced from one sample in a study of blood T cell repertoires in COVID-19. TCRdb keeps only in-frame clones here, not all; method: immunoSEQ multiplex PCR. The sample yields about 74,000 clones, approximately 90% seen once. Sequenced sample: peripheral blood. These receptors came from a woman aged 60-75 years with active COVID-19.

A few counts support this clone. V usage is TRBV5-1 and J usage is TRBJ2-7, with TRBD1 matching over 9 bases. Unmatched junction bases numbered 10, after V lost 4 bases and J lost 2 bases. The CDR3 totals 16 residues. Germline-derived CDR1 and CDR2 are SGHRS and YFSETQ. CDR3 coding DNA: TGCGCCAGCAGCCAGGACGGACAGGGGCGCACCTACGAGCAGTACTTC. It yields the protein CASSQDGQGRTYEQYF.

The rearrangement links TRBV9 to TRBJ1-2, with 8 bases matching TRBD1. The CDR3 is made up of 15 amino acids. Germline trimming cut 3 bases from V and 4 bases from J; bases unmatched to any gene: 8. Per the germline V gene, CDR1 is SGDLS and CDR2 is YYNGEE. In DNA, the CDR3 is TGTGCCAGCAGCGCCCGGACAGGGAGTGTCTATGGCTACACCTTC. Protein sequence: CASSARTGSVYGYTF.

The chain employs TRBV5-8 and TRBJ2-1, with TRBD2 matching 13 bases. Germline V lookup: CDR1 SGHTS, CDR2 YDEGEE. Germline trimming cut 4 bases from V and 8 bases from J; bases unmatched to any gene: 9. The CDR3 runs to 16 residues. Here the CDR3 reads CASSARTSGRTYEQFF. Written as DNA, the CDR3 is TGTGCCAGCAGCGCCAGGACTAGCGGGAGAACCTATGAGCAGTTCTTC.